This T cell receptor beta chain was profiled in a study of blood T cell repertoires in COVID-19. About the study: COVID-19 samples, acute and convalescent, were from the United States, Italy and Spain.

Germline loops: CDR1 LGHDT, CDR2 YNNKEL (reference sequence). V was cut by 1 base and J by 1 base, with 5 bases left in between. CDR3 length: 14 residues. Methods used by the authors: Nucleated cell counts were estimated from reference gene primer amplification. This table comes from immunoSEQ multiplex PCR, and its TCRdb copy is limited to in-frame clones, with some not included. Clonal size and the V and J genes are those of that table, whereas D and trimming came from the DNA. Among 200,000 to 300,000 clones listed, about 91% were seen once. The V gene is TRBV3-1 (or the pseudogene TRBV3-2), the J gene TRBJ1-5; D is possibly TRBD1 (5 bases). The TCR sequence derives from a woman between 35 and 50 years old with acute COVID-19. Sequenced: PBMCs or T cells enriched from blood (not recorded which). CDR3 in amino acids: CASSQAGSNQPQHF. The CDR3 DNA reads as TGTGCCAGCAGCCAAGCAGGGAGCAATCAGCCCCAGCATTTT.